This paragraph reports one T cell receptor (beta chain). The antigen is not known. This entry comes from a study of T cell responses to AZD1222 COVID-19 vaccine. Study context: Pooled samples include second doses given at about 4 or 12 weeks.

General study points: Targets within unmutated variant regions were reportedly found for nearly half of spike-specific TCRs. Clonal diversity was possibly underestimated, and the donors were mostly white British, with more females. Spike-wide vaccine-associated CD4 TCRs dominated at 160-218 and 743-854.

The protocol was immunoSEQ multiplex PCR, while the TCRdb copy is restricted to in-frame clones and leaves out a portion. The sample lists tens of thousands of clones, roughly 90% seen once, with roughly 5.2% in the top ten. The material sequenced was peripheral blood, taken on day 0 of AZD1222 vaccination. This clonotype was obtained from an adult in good health.

The DNA of the CDR3 is TGTGCCAGCAGGGGACAGGGGGCGGTGGATGGCTACACCTTC. It specifies CASRGQGAVDGYTF. The chain carries TRBV2 and TRBJ1-2, with 12 positions matching TRBD1. V was pared by 6 bases and J by 6 bases, with 5 bases of the junction left unmatched. The germline V gene encodes CDR1 SNHLY and CDR2 FYNNEI. This CDR3 contains 14 residues.